This passage covers 23 T cell receptor beta chains from one sample sequenced in a study of OX40 agonist ivuxolimab in advanced cancers. This table comes from immunoSEQ multiplex PCR, and its TCRdb copy is limited to in-frame clones, with some not included. The sample consists of 80,000 or so clones, around 93% of them appearing once. The sample consisted of CD4+ or CD8+ T cells sorted from blood, taken in a trial of the OX40 agonist ivuxolimab. The receptor source for this set is an adult with an advanced solid tumor such as melanoma, head and neck, liver or kidney cancer.

J is TRBJ2-7 and V is TRBV7-9; D is possibly TRBD1 (6 bases). CDR1 SEHNR and CDR2 FQNEAQ come from the germline V gene (reference sequence). Trimming removed 5 bases at V and 7 bases at J, with 15 bases between. The CDR3 has 13 residues. CDR3 coding DNA: TGTGCCAGCAGCCGCGGACAGACTTGGGAGCAGTACTTC. Protein: CASSRGQTWEQYF.

The chain carries TRBV27 and TRBJ2-4, with TRBD1 identical over 7 bases. This CDR3 contains 15 residues. From germline, CDR1 is MNHEY and CDR2 SMNVEV (reference sequence). V shed 4 bases, J shed 8 bases, and the junction held 11 bases outside the gene matches. CDR3 in DNA: TGTGCCAGCAGTTCCGCGACAGGGTTAAAGGACATTCAGTACTTC. Its protein product is CASSSATGLKDIQYF.

The chain joins TRBV2 to TRBJ2-3; possible D gene TRBD2, 5 bases. The germline gives CDR1 SNHLY, CDR2 FYNNEI. The V and J ends lost 4 bases and 2 bases respectively, with 19 bases between them. The CDR3 is 17 residues long. As DNA, the CDR3 is TGTGCCAGCAGTGTGATGGCTAGCAGGATTCACACAGATACGCAGTATTTT. It codes for CASSVMASRIHTDTQYF.

This chain joins TRBV7-8 and TRBJ2-3, with 9 bases lining up with TRBD1. The V and J ends lost 5 bases and 4 bases, in that order; junction bases with no gene match: 7. This CDR3 is built from 15 residues. The germline V gene has CDR1 SGHVS and CDR2 FQNEAQ. Here the CDR3 DNA reads TGTGCCAGCAGCACCGACAGGGGGGAGGCAGATACGCAGTATTTT. The encoded protein is CASSTDRGEADTQYF.

This clone has just a few counts. V is TRBV7-9 and J is TRBJ1-1; D uncertain. There are 11 residues in the CDR3. Between the trimmed V and J ends, which lost 5 bases and 7 bases, there was a span of 8 bases. Germline CDR1 reads SEHNR; CDR2 reads FQNEAQ (reference sequence). CDR3 sequence reads: CASSQADEAFF. CDR3 nucleotides: TGTGCCAGCAGCCAGGCGGATGAAGCTTTCTTT.

The chain uses TRBV28 and TRBJ1-1, with D hard to call. Between the trimmed V and J ends, which lost 0 bases and 1 base, there was a span of 12 bases. The germline CDR1 and CDR2 sequences are MDHEN and SYDVKM. The CDR3 length is 16 residues. CDR3 loop: CASSLWSARWNTEAFF. The CDR3 nucleotides read TGTGCCAGCAGTTTATGGTCGGCCCGATGGAACACTGAAGCTTTCTTT.

This chain connects TRBV12-5 to TRBJ1-2; the match to TRBD1 covers 8 bases. CDR3 size: 15 residues. V gave up 4 bases and J gave up 4 bases; unmatched junction bases: 8. The germline V gene has CDR1 LGHNT and CDR2 FRNRAP. DNA of the CDR3: TGTGCTAGTGGTTCTTCCCCGGGACAGGTCTATGGCTACACCTTC. Residues: CASGSSPGQVYGYTF.

The gene calls are TRBV21-1 and TRBJ2-7; TRBD1, the table's D call, was not compared with the DNA. TRBV21-1 is marked as a pseudogene. The CDR3 runs 13 residues. This chain's CDR3 is CASPPDRQDEQYF. CDR3 sequence (DNA): TGTGCCAGCCCCCCGGACAGGCAGGACGAGCAGTACTTC.

This chain connects TRBV29-1 to TRBJ1-1, with a weak D call TRBD1 (5 bases). The germline gives CDR1 SQVTM, CDR2 ANQGSEA. The CDR3 has 12 amino acids. Trimming removed 6 bases at V and 2 bases at J, with 10 bases between. The CDR3 DNA sequence: TGCAGCGTATCGACAGCCAACACTGAAGCTTTCTTT. It yields the protein CSVSTANTEAFF.

V gene TRBV15 combines with J gene TRBJ2-3; no firm D call. The CDR3 covers 13 residues. V was pared by 3 bases and J by 3 bases, with 7 bases between. CDR1 LNHNV and CDR2 YYDKDF come from the germline V gene (reference sequence). CDR3 in amino acids: CATSRGRTDTQYF. The CDR3, as DNA: TGTGCCACCAGCAGGGGTCGGACAGATACGCAGTATTTT.

The chain is built from TRBV4-1 and TRBJ1-2; D is undetermined. Germline V CDR1 and CDR2: MGHRA, YSYEKL. V lost 0 bases and J 5 bases, leaving 7 bases between the germline ends. The CDR3 length is 13 residues. CDR3 loop: CASSQEVGYGYTF. The CDR3 nucleotides are TGCGCCAGCAGCCAAGAAGTTGGATATGGCTACACCTTC.

The chain uses TRBV27 and TRBJ1-4; 9 bases align to TRBD1. The germline V gene has CDR1 MNHEY and CDR2 SMNVEV (reference sequence). V lost 6 bases, J lost 6 bases, and 8 bases stayed unmatched. The CDR3 contains 15 residues. The DNA for the CDR3 is TGTGCCAGCAGCCCTACGGGACAGGGACATGAAAAACTGTTTTTT. It yields the protein CASSPTGQGHEKLFF.

DNA for the CDR3: TGTGCCAGCAGCTTACCGGCGGGAGGGCCTTCCTACGAGCAGTACTTC. Amino acid sequence: CASSLPAGGPSYEQYF. The chain joins TRBV13 to TRBJ2-7; the match to TRBD2 covers 9 bases. V trimming: 2 bases; J trimming: 1 base; junction bases outside the gene matches: 6. The CDR3 is 16 residues long. CDR1 PRHDT and CDR2 FYEKMQ come from the germline V gene (reference sequence).

The CDR3 nucleotides are TGTGCCAGCAGCTTGGGATGGGGCGGCGGGCAGCCCCAGCATTTT. Protein: CASSLGWGGGQPQHF. The chain has TRBV28 and TRBJ1-5, with D perhaps TRBD1 (5 bases). V was clipped by 6 bases and J by 7 bases, with 19 bases between them. The CDR3 is 15 residues long. The germline V gene has CDR1 MDHEN and CDR2 SYDVKM.

The chain carries TRBV19 and TRBJ1-6; 7 nucleotides match TRBD1. The CDR3 extends over 16 amino acids. CDR1 LNHDA and CDR2 SQIVND come from the germline V gene (reference sequence). V gave up 3 bases and J gave up 7 bases; unmatched junction bases: 9. The CDR3 sequence: CASSILAAGQNSPLHF. As DNA, the CDR3 is TGTGCCAGTAGTATCCTCGCGGCGGGACAGAATTCACCCCTCCACTTT.

As to this clone: A read error likely explains this, since a far larger clone differs by one base. This chain's CDR3 is CASSLRGYEQYF. The CDR3, as DNA: TGTGCCAGCAGCTTACGGGGCTACGAGCAGTACTTC. J is TRBJ2-7 and V is TRBV7-6; D is possibly TRBD2 (5 bases). Germline lookup yields CDR1 SGHVS and CDR2 FNYEAQ. Trimming took off 2 bases at V and 3 bases at J, with 5 bases between the two ends. The CDR3 runs to 12 residues.

V gene TRBV11-2 combines with J gene TRBJ1-6; D remains unclear. CDR1 SGHAT and CDR2 FQNNGV come from the germline V gene. Between the trimmed V and J ends, which lost 5 bases and 7 bases, there was a span of 18 bases. The CDR3 extends over 16 amino acids. The CDR3 reads CASSRSWQAGNSPLHF. In DNA, the CDR3 is TGTGCCAGCAGCCGATCCTGGCAGGCCGGGAATTCACCCCTCCACTTT.

This clone was observed a single time. V is TRBV4-3 and J is TRBJ2-3; D possibly corresponds to TRBD1 (6 bases). V lost 1 base to trimming and J lost 2 bases, with 13 bases between them. This CDR3 contains 16 residues. Germline assignment: CDR1 LGHNA and CDR2 YSLEER. The CDR3 here is CASSQVGGHNTDTQYF. The CDR3 coding sequence is TGCGCCAGCAGCCAAGTTGGGGGACACAACACAGATACGCAGTATTTT.

The genes are TRBV4-1 and TRBJ1-5; D is unclear. Trimming removed 1 base at V and 1 base at J, with 5 bases between. The CDR3 totals 14 residues. Germline CDR1 reads MGHRA; CDR2 reads YSYEKL. CDR3 sequence reads: CASSQGGSNQPQHF. CDR3 coding DNA: TGCGCCAGCAGCCAAGGCGGAAGCAATCAGCCCCAGCATTTT.

V and J are TRBV13 and TRBJ1-1; no clear D gene. V was pared by 0 bases and J by 0 bases, with 8 bases between. CDR3 length: 15 residues. Per the germline V gene, CDR1 is PRHDT and CDR2 is FYEKMQ (reference sequence). CDR3 coding DNA: TGTGCCAGCAGCTTAGGGGCGGGGTTGAACACTGAAGCTTTCTTT. As protein: CASSLGAGLNTEAFF.

A few counts support this clone. The same CDR3 is also encoded by other DNA sequences in this sample. V is TRBV19 and J is TRBJ2-1; 11 bases map to TRBD2. This CDR3 is 15 amino acids long. Germline lookup yields CDR1 LNHDA and CDR2 SQIVND (reference sequence). V lost 6 bases to trimming and J lost 4 bases; unmatched junction nucleotides: 5. The DNA of the CDR3 is TGTGCCAGTAGCCCGACTAGCGGGGCTTACAATGAGCAGTTCTTC. It yields the protein CASSPTSGAYNEQFF.

The V gene is TRBV4-3, the J gene TRBJ1-6; D gene uncertain. The germline V gene encodes CDR1 LGHNA and CDR2 YSLEER. Trimming pared 2 bases from V and 8 bases from J, leaving 4 bases between. The CDR3 contains 12 residues. CDR3 protein: CASSQIDSPLHF. CDR3 sequence (DNA): TGCGCCAGCAGCCAAATTGATTCACCCCTCCACTTT.

The rearrangement links TRBV13 to TRBJ2-7, with TRBD2 identical over 7 bases. Germline V CDR1 and CDR2: PRHDT, FYEKMQ (reference sequence). After removal of 7 bases from V and 5 bases from J, the junction contained 11 bases not matched to a gene. The CDR3 is 14 amino acids. The DNA for the CDR3 is TGTGCCAGCACCGGTGGCGGGAGAATGGACGAGCAGTACTTC. Residues: CASTGGGRMDEQYF.